This is a list of T cell receptor beta chains from one sample in a study of shared clonotypes between healthy human individuals. Sequencing was performed with immunoSEQ multiplex PCR; in TCRdb, only in-frame clones are kept and a portion is missing. The data contain 1 million to 1.3 million clones, approximately 80% of them seen just once; the ten biggest clones take up under 0.8%. The sample taken for sequencing was memory CD4+ T cells from PBMCs. The receptors shown here come from a man between 18 and 29 years old in good health. Some clones in this sample may be carry-over from other donors' samples. Each CDR3 is given with its conserved first and last residue. The D gene is left open where the match is weak. Some rows have no size entry. The others give once, few or many, or a class for an expanded clone.

cdr3_nt cdr3_aa clone_size v_call d_call j_call
TGCGCCAGCAATGACGGACAGGGGGCTTATGACGAGCAGTACTTC CASNDGQGAYDEQYF . TRBV5-1 TRBD1 TRBJ2-7
TGTGCCAGCAGCTTCGGCATAATGGGGGCGGGCAACTATGGCTACACCTTC CASSFGIMGAGNYGYTF . TRBV7-6 . TRBJ1-2
TGCAGCGTTGAAGGGTATGATTTAGAGACCCAGTACTTC CSVEGYDLETQYF . TRBV29-1 . TRBJ2-5
TGTGCCAGCAGGGGACTATTACAAGAGACCCAGTACTTC CASRGLLQETQYF . TRBV6-5 TRBD2 TRBJ2-5
TGTGCCAGCAGCGATACAGGGTCCCCCTCGTACTTC CASSDTGSPSYF many TRBV2 . TRBJ2-5
TGTGCCAGTAGTCCACCGGACGGCTTCTATGGCTACACCTTC CASSPPDGFYGYTF . TRBV19 . TRBJ1-2
TGTGCCAGCAGTTACTCGAGGATGGGTCCCTTAGGCTACACCTTC CASSYSRMGPLGYTF . TRBV6-5 . TRBJ1-2
TGTGCCAGCAGCTTAGCGGGGCTCACAGATACGCAGTATTTT CASSLAGLTDTQYF . TRBV7-2 . TRBJ2-3
TGTGCCAGCAGCGAGCAGGTAGACTATGGCTACACCTTC CASSEQVDYGYTF . TRBV9 . TRBJ1-2
TGTGCCAGCAGCTCTCGACAGGATGCGTACGAGCAGTACTTC CASSSRQDAYEQYF . TRBV9 . TRBJ2-7
TGTGCCAGCTCGCCCCATGCCGGGACGTTGGACACTGAAGCTTTCTTT CASSPHAGTLDTEAFF few TRBV18 . TRBJ1-1
TGTGCCAGCAGTGAAGGACTAACAGCCTACGAGCAGTACTTC CASSEGLTAYEQYF . TRBV2 . TRBJ2-7
TGTGCCAGCAGCTTGGGTGGTACCATCTACGAGCAGTACTTC CASSLGGTIYEQYF once TRBV5-4 . TRBJ2-7
TGCGCCAGCAGCCCAGGATTAGCGGGACGTTACAATGAGCAGTTCTTC CASSPGLAGRYNEQFF . TRBV4-1 TRBD2 TRBJ2-1
TGTGCCAGCAGCTTAGCGGTGGCTAGCTACGAGCAGTACTTC CASSLAVASYEQYF . TRBV7-2 . TRBJ2-7
TGTGCCAGCAGCCAGGATCAGGGACTGGCCCAAGAGACCCAGTACTTC CASSQDQGLAQETQYF . TRBV4-2 . TRBJ2-5
TGTGCCAGCTCACGGGCGGACGGAGAGACCCAGTACTTC CASSRADGETQYF many TRBV18 . TRBJ2-5
TGTGCCAGCAGTGGGTTGGCGGGCAGGGGAGTCAGAGATACGCAGTATTTT CASSGLAGRGVRDTQYF once TRBV6-1 . TRBJ2-3
TGTGCCAGCAGTTACTCGAGGGGGGCATATGGCTACACCTTC CASSYSRGAYGYTF . TRBV6-5 . TRBJ1-2
TGTGCCAGCAGTTTACGGCCCCCAGACTCTGGAAACACCATATATTTT CASSLRPPDSGNTIYF few TRBV27 . TRBJ1-3
TGTGCCAGCAGCCCTGGACTAGCGCAAAGAGCCAAAAACATTCAGTACTTC CASSPGLAQRAKNIQYF . TRBV4-2 TRBD2 TRBJ2-4
TGTGCCAGCAGCTCAAGCTACCCGGGTGAGACCCAGTACTTC CASSSSYPGETQYF . TRBV11-2 . TRBJ2-5
TGTGCCAGCAGCTTAGCCTTCGGGAATACTGAAGCTTTCTTT CASSLAFGNTEAFF . TRBV7-9 . TRBJ1-1
TGTGCCAGCATTACCCGTGGGGGCACGGCCGCGAACACCGGGGAGCTGTTTTTT CASITRGGTAANTGELFF few TRBV27 . TRBJ2-2
TGTGCCAGCAGTGGGGGGTTCTCTAACTATGGCTACACCTTC CASSGGFSNYGYTF . TRBV6-1 . TRBJ1-2
TGTGCCAGCAGCCCGAGTCGAGGCACGCAGTATTTT CASSPSRGTQYF . TRBV7-7 . TRBJ2-3
TGTGCCAGCAGTTTATCTACGGCAGGGGGGACCCAGTACTTC CASSLSTAGGTQYF . TRBV27 TRBD1 TRBJ2-5
TGTGCCAGCAGCTTTTTTTCAAGTTCCCGCCGGTCCTCTGGAAACACCATATATTTT CASSFFSSSRRSSGNTIYF . TRBV7-8 . TRBJ1-3
TGTGCCAGCAGTTCTCCTAAATATGACAGGGGCCAAGAGACCCAGTACTTC CASSSPKYDRGQETQYF once TRBV7-2 TRBD1 TRBJ2-5
TGTGCCAGCAGCTTAGTTCCTAGCGGGAGGCTAGAGACCCAGTACTTC CASSLVPSGRLETQYF . TRBV7-9 TRBD2 TRBJ2-5